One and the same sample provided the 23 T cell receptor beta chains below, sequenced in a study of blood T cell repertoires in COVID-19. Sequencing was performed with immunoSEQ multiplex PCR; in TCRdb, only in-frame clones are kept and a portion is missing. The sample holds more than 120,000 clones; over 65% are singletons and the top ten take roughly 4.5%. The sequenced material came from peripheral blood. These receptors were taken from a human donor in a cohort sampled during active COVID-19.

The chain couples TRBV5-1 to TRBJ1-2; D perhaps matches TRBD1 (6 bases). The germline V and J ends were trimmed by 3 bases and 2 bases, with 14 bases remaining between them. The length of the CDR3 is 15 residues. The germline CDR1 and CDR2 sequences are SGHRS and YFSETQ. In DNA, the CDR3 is TGCGCCAGCAGCTGGTTAGTGGACAGCAACTATGGCTACACCTTC. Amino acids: CASSWLVDSNYGYTF.

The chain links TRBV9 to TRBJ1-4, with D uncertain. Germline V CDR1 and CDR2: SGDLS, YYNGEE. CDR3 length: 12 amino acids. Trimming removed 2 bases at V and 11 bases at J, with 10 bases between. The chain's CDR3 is CASSVAQRKLFF. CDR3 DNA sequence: TGTGCCAGCAGCGTGGCCCAGCGGAAACTGTTTTTT.

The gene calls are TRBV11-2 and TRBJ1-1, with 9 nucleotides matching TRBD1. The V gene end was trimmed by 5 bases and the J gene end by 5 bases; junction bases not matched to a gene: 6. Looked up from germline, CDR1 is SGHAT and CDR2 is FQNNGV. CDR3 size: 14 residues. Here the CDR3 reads CASSPRTGETEAFF. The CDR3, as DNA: TGTGCCAGCAGCCCCCGGACAGGGGAAACTGAAGCTTTCTTT. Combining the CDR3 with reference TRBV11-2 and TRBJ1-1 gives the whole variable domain EAGVAQSPRYKIIEKRQSVAFWCNPISGHATLYWYQQILGQGPKLLIQFQNNGVVDDSQLPKDRFSAERLKGVDSTLKIQPAKLEDSAVYLCASSPRTGETEAFFGQGTRLTVV.

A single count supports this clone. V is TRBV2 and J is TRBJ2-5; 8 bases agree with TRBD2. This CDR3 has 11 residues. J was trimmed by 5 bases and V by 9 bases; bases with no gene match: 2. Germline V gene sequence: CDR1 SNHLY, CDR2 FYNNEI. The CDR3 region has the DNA TGTGCCAGTACGGGGGGGGAGACCCAGTACTTC. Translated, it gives CASTGGETQYF.

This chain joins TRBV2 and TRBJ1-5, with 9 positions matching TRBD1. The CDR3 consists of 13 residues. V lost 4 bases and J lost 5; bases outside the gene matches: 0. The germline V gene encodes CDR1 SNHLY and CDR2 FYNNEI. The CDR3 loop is CASSGTGDQPQHF. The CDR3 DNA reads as TGTGCCAGCAGTGGGACAGGGGATCAGCCCCAGCATTTT.

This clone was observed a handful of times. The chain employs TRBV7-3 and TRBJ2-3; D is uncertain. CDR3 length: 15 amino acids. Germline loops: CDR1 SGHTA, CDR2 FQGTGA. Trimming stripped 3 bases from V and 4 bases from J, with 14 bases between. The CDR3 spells CASSFGQTDSDTQYF. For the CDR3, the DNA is TGTGCCAGCAGCTTTGGCCAGACCGACTCAGATACGCAGTATTTT.

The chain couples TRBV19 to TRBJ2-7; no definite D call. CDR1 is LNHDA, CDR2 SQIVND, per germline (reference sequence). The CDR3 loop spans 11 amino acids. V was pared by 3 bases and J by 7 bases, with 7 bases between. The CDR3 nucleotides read TGTGCCAGTAGTATGGAAGCGGAGCAGTACTTC. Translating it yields CASSMEAEQYF.

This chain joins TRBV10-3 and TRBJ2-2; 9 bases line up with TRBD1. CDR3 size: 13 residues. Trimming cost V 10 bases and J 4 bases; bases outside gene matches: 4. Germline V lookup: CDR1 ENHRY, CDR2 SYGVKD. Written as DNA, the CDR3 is TGTGCCACGAGACAGGGGGGCACCGGGGAGCTGTTTTTT. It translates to CATRQGGTGELFF.

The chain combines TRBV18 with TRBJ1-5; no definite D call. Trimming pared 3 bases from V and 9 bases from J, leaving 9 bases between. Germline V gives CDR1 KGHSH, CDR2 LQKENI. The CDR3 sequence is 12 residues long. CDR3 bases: TGTGCCAGCTCACCCCTGGCAGGGCCCCAGCATTTT. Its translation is CASSPLAGPQHF. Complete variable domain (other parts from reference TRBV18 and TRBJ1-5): NAGVMQNPRHLVRRRGQEARLRCSPMKGHSHVYWYRQLPEEGLKFMVYLQKENIIDESGMPKERFSAEFPKEGPSILRIQQVVRGDSAAYFCASSPLAGPQHFGDGTRLSIL.

The CDR3 sequence: CASSFLAGIVYNEQFF. In nucleotides, the CDR3 is TGTGCCAGCAGCTTTTTAGCGGGCATTGTTTACAATGAGCAGTTCTTC. The chain combines TRBV7-8 with TRBJ2-1; 7 nucleotides match TRBD2. The CDR3 has 16 amino acids. Unmatched junction bases numbered 9, after V lost 3 bases and J lost 4 bases. Germline assignment: CDR1 SGHVS and CDR2 FQNEAQ.

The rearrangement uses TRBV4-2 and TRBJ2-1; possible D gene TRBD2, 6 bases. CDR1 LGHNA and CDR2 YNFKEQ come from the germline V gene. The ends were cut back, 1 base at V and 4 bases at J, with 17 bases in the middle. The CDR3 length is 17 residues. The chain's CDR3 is CASSQASDTGVYNEQFF. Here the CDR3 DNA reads TGTGCCAGCAGCCAAGCATCGGACACGGGGGTATACAATGAGCAGTTCTTC.

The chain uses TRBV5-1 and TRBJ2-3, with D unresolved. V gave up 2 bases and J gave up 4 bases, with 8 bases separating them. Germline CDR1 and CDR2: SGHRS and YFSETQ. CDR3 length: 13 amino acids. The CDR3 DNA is TGCGCCAGCAGCTTAACGGTGGCAGATACGCAGTATTTT. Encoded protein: CASSLTVADTQYF.

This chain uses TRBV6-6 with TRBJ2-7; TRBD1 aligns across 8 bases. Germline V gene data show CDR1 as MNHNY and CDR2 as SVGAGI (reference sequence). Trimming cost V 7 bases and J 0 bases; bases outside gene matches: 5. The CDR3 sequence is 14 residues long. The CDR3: CASTRGRGSYEQYF. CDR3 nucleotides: TGTGCCAGCACCAGGGGGCGAGGCTCCTACGAGCAGTACTTC.

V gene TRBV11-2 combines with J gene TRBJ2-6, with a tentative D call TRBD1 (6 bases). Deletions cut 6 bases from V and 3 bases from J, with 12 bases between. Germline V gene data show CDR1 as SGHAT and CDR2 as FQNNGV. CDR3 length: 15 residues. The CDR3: CASRGQGYGANVLTF. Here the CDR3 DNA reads TGTGCCAGCAGGGGGCAGGGGTATGGGGCCAACGTCCTGACTTTC.

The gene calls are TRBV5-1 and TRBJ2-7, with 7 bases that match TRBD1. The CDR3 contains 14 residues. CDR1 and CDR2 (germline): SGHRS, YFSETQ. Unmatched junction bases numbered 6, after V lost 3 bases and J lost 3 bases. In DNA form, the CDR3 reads TGCGCCAGCAGCTCGGACAGGTCTATCTACGAGCAGTACTTC. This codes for CASSSDRSIYEQYF. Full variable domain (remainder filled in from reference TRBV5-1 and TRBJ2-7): KAGVTQTPRYLIKTRGQQVTLSCSPISGHRSVSWYQQTPGQGLQFLFEYFSETQRNKGNFPGRFSGRQFSNSRSEMNVSTLELGDSALYLCASSSDRSIYEQYFGPGTRLTVT.

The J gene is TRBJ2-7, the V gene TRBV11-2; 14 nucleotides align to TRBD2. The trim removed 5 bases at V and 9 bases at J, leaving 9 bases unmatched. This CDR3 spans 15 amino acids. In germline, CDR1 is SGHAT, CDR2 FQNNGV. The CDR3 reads CASSRGTSGGTLQYF. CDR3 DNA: TGTGCCAGCAGCAGGGGGACTAGCGGGGGCACTTTGCAGTACTTC.

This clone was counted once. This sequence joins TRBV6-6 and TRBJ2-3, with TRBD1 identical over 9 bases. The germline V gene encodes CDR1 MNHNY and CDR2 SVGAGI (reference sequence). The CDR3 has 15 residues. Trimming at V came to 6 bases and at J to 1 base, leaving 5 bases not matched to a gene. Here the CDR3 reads CASSLRDRGTDTQYF. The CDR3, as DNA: TGTGCCAGCAGCCTCCGGGACAGGGGCACAGATACGCAGTATTTT.

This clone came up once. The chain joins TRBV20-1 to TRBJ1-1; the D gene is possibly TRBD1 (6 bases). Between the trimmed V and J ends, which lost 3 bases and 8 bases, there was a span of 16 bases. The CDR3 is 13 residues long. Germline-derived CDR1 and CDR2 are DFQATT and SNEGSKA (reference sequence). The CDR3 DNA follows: TGCAGTGCTAGTCTACAGGGAAGGCTGGAAGCTTTCTTT. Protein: CSASLQGRLEAFF.

Written as DNA, the CDR3 is TGTGCCAGCAGGATAGGTCTGGGACAGGGGCCTGAAGCTTTCTTT. Translation gives CASRIGLGQGPEAFF. The chain has TRBV2 and TRBJ1-1; TRBD1 agrees at 10 bases. With V trimmed by 6 bases and J by 6 bases, 10 bases remained unmatched. The CDR3 is 15 residues long. In germline, CDR1 is SNHLY, CDR2 FYNNEI. The full variable domain, rest sourced from reference TRBV2 and TRBJ1-1, is EPEVTQTPSHQVTQMGQEVILRCVPISNHLYFYWYRQILGQKVEFLVSFYNNEISEKSEIFDDQFSVERPDGSNFTLKIRSTKLEDSAMYFCASRIGLGQGPEAFFGQGTRLTVV.

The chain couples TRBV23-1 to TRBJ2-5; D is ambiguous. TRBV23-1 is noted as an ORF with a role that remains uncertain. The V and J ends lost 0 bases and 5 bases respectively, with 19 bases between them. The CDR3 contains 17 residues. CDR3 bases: TGCGCCAGCAGTCAATCTGTGTTTAACCGGTCGAAGGAGACCCAGTACTTC. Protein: CASSQSVFNRSKETQYF.

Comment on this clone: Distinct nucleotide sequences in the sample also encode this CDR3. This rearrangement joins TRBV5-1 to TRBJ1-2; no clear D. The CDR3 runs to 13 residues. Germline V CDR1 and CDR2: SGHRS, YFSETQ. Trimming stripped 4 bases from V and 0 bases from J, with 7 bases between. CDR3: CASSNSSNYGYTF. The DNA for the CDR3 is TGCGCCAGCAGCAACTCCTCTAACTATGGCTACACCTTC.

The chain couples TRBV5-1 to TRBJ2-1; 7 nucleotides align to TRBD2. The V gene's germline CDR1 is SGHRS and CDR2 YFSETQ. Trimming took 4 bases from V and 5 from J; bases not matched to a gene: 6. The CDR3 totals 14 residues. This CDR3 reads CASSGGVIHNEQFF. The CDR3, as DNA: TGCGCCAGCAGCGGGGGGGTCATCCACAATGAGCAGTTCTTC.

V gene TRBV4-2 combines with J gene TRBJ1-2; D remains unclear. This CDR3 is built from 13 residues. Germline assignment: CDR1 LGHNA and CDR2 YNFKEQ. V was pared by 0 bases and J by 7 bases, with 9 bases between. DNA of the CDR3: TGTGCCAGCAGCCAAGAGGCAGGTCGTGGCTACACCTTC. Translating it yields CASSQEAGRGYTF.